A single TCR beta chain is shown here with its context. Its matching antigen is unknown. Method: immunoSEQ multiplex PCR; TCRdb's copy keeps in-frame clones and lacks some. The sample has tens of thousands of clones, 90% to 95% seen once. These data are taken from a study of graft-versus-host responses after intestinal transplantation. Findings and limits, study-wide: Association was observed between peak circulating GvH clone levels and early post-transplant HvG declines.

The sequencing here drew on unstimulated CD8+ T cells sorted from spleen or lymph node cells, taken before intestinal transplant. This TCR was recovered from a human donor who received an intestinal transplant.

DNA for the CDR3: TGCAGTGCACAAGAGGCGCCCGAGCAGTACTTC. Protein product: CSAQEAPEQYF. This chain uses TRBV20-1 with TRBJ2-7; D gene ambiguous. V was clipped by 6 bases and J by 6 bases, with 12 bases between them. The CDR3 is made up of 11 amino acids. The germline V gene encodes CDR1 DFQATT and CDR2 SNEGSKA (reference sequence).